The entry below gives a single TCR beta chain sequence along with its context. This record comes from a study of blood T cell repertoires in COVID-19. Turning to the study itself: T cells, B-cell-depleted T cells, or PBMCs provided the cDNA or gDNA that served as material.

The CDR3 is 12 amino acids. V was cut by 1 base and J by 4 bases, with 4 bases left in between. This table comes from immunoSEQ multiplex PCR, and its TCRdb copy is limited to in-frame clones, with some not included. The profile covers 90,000 or so clones, with over 75% appearing a single time and roughly 4% taken by the ten largest. The sequence was obtained from a man in his sixties with acute or convalescent COVID-19. Sequencing used peripheral blood. The V call is TRBV12-3 or TRBV12-4, the J call TRBJ1-2; unclear D gene. CDR3 DNA: TGTGCCAGCAGTTTAGGGAGCTATGGCTACACCTTC. Its translation is CASSLGSYGYTF.